Below, 12 T cell receptor beta chains from the same sample are listed, as sequenced in a study of monozygotic twins with cystic fibrosis. Method: immunoSEQ multiplex PCR; TCRdb's copy keeps in-frame clones and lacks some. Of around 36,000 clones listed, just over 65% were seen once; the top ten hold 0.78%. Input material: blood. The receptors were gathered from a girl between 10 and 17 years old with cystic fibrosis.

By share, this clone counts as medium-sized. The chain employs TRBV6-5 and TRBJ1-2; 7 nucleotides match TRBD1. Losses at the gene ends were 6 bases for V and 4 bases for J; bases not matched to a gene: 8. Germline CDR1 MNHEY, CDR2 SVGAGI. This CDR3 is 14 amino acids long. This chain's CDR3 is CASSDDRAPYGYTF. CDR3 DNA: TGTGCCAGCAGCGACGACAGGGCCCCCTATGGCTACACCTTC.

CDR3 bases: TGTGCCTGGAGTGCCCCCCCCCAGAGGTTCTATAGCAATCAGCCCCAGCATTTT. Protein sequence: CAWSAPPQRFYSNQPQHF. The V gene is TRBV30, the J gene TRBJ1-5; D is ambiguous. Looked up from germline, CDR1 is GTSNPN and CDR2 is SVGIG (reference sequence). V shed 1 base and J shed 0 bases, with 19 bases lying between them. The CDR3 loop spans 18 amino acids.

The chain employs TRBV27 and TRBJ2-5; 11 bases fit TRBD2. Germline V lookup: CDR1 MNHEY, CDR2 SMNVEV (reference sequence). Germline trimming cut 2 bases from V and 5 bases from J; bases unmatched to any gene: 4. The CDR3 totals 15 residues. CDR3 sequence reads: CASSLLAGGSETQYF. The CDR3 DNA sequence: TGTGCCAGCAGTTTACTAGCGGGAGGTTCGGAGACCCAGTACTTC.

This clone has a handful of counts. This chain joins TRBV6-1 and TRBJ2-3, with 13 nucleotides matching TRBD2. CDR3 size: 14 residues. J gave up 11 bases and V 8 bases, and 10 bases lay outside the gene matches. The germline gives CDR1 MNHNS, CDR2 SASEGT. CDR3 loop: CASSWTSGRWEQYF. The CDR3 DNA sequence: TGTGCCAGCTCGTGGACTAGCGGGAGATGGGAGCAGTATTTT.

This clone has more than one count but fewer than ten. The chain carries TRBV7-2 and TRBJ1-1, with D unclear. Germline V lookup: CDR1 SGHTA, CDR2 FQGNSA. The V end was cut by 5 bases, the J end by 4 bases, with 11 bases between. This CDR3 comprises 13 residues. The CDR3, as DNA: TGTGCCAGCAGCATCAGCCCGAGCACTGAAGCTTTCTTT. This sequence encodes CASSISPSTEAFF.

The chain employs TRBV21-1 and TRBJ1-2; the D call of TRBD1 is as the table states it, not checked on the DNA. TRBV21-1 is a documented pseudogene. The CDR3 covers 14 residues. The chain's CDR3 is CARKTGGGNYGYTF. Written as DNA, the CDR3 is TGTGCCAGGAAGACAGGGGGAGGTAACTATGGCTACACCTTC.

CDR3 in amino acids: CASSERGWGEKLFF. The CDR3 region has the DNA TGTGCCAGCAGTGAAAGAGGGTGGGGTGAAAAACTGTTTTTT. V is TRBV2 and J is TRBJ1-4; D remains ambiguous. The germline V gene encodes CDR1 SNHLY and CDR2 FYNNEI. The CDR3 is 14 residues long. Trimming took 2 bases from V and 7 from J, leaving 11 bases between them.

The gene calls are TRBV6-6 and TRBJ1-5; TRBD1 might be the D (6 bases). CDR3 length: 15 amino acids. Per the germline V gene, CDR1 is MNHNY and CDR2 is SVGAGI (reference sequence). Trimming pared 2 bases from V and 5 bases from J, leaving 13 bases between. CDR3 amino acids: CASSYGQGFYQPQHF. The CDR3 coding sequence is TGTGCCAGCAGTTACGGGCAGGGGTTCTATCAGCCCCAGCATTTT.

The chain uses TRBV5-4 and TRBJ1-1; 9 bases agree with TRBD1. Losses at the gene ends were 4 bases for V and 11 bases for J; bases not matched to a gene: 6. The CDR3 has 12 residues. Germline lookup yields CDR1 SGHNT and CDR2 YYREEE (reference sequence). This CDR3 is CASSPGQGFAFF. CDR3 DNA sequence: TGTGCCAGCAGCCCGGGACAGGGTTTTGCTTTCTTT.

The chain recombines TRBV15 with TRBJ2-7; D is unclear. CDR3 length: 17 amino acids. CDR1 LNHNV and CDR2 YYDKDF come from the germline V gene (reference sequence). Trimming took 4 bases from V and 4 from J, leaving 23 bases between them. CDR3 in amino acids: CATSTLTKGRPTYEQYF. The CDR3 DNA reads as TGTGCCACCAGCACTCTTACGAAAGGCCGCCCGACGTACGAGCAGTACTTC.

This clone was seen a few times. This chain links TRBV21-1 with TRBJ2-7; no DNA check was done on the table's D call, TRBD1. TRBV21-1 is given as a pseudogene. The CDR3 extends over 14 amino acids. The CDR3 reads CASSLRQGTYEQYV. The CDR3 nucleotides are TGTGCCAGCAGCTTGCGACAGGGGACCTACGAGCAGTACGTC.

In its sample, this clone was seen a few times. This chain joins TRBV30 and TRBJ1-2, with 7 bases lining up with TRBD1. The germline V gene encodes CDR1 GTSNPN and CDR2 SVGIG (reference sequence). V was pared by 3 bases and J by 3 bases, with 4 bases of the junction left unmatched. The CDR3 is 13 amino acids. The CDR3 spells CAWRGGSHYGYTF. The CDR3 DNA sequence: TGTGCCTGGAGAGGGGGCAGCCACTATGGCTACACCTTC.